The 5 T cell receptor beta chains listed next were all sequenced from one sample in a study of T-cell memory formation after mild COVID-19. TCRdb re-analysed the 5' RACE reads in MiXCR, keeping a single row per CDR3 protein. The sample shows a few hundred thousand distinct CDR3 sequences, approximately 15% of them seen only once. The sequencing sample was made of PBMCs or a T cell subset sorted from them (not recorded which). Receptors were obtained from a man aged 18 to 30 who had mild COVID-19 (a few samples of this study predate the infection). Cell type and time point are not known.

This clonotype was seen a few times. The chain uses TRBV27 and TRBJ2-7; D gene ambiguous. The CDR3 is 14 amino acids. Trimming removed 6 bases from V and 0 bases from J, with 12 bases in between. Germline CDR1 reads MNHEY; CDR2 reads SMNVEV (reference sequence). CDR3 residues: CASSPTRSSYEQYV. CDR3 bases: TGTGCCAGCAGCCCCACACGGAGCTCCTACGAGCAGTACGTC.

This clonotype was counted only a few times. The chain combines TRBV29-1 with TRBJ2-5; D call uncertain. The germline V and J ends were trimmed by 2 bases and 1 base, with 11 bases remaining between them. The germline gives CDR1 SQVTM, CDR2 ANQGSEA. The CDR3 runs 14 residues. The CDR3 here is CSVERDTAQETQYF. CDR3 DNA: TGCAGCGTTGAACGAGACACCGCCCAAGAGACCCAGTACTTC.

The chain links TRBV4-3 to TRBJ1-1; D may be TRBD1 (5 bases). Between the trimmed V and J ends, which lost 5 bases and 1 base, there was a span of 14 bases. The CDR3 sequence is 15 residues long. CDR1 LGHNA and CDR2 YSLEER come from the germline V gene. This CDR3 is CASSERDGSNTEAFF. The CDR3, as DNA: TGCGCCAGCAGCGAGCGGGACGGTTCGAACACTGAAGCTTTCTTT.

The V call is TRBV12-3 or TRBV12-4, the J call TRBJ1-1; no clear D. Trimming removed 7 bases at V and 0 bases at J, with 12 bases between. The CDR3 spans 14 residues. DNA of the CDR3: TGTGCCAGCACCCGCTCTAACATGAACACTGAAGCTTTCTTT. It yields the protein CASTRSNMNTEAFF.

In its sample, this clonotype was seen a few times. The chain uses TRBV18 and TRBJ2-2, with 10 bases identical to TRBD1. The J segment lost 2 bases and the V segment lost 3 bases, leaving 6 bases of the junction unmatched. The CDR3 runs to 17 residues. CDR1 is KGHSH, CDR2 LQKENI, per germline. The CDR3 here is CASSPYRTGGNTGELFF. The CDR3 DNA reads TGTGCCAGCTCACCGTACAGGACAGGGGGAAACACCGGGGAGCTGTTTTTT.